These T cell receptor beta chains were read from a single sample in a study of T-cell memory formation after mild COVID-19. TCRdb re-derived calls from the 5' RACE reads in MiXCR, one entry per CDR3 protein. The sample consists of around 430,000 distinct CDR3 sequences, 15% to 20% of them appearing once. Specimen: PBMCs or a T cell subset sorted from them (not recorded which). These receptors all come from a man between 18 and 35 years old who had mild COVID-19 (a few samples of this study predate the infection). Cell type and time point are not known. CDR3s leave out the opening cysteine and the closing phenylalanine or tryptophan.

v_gene | CDR3aa
TRBV7-2 | ASSLILGSVGNQPQH
TRBV20-1 | SAPKPYREHEQF
TRBV12-3/TRBV12-4 | ASSSPGQGDADTQY
TRBV20-1 | SARDRTSEVDIRHEQY
TRBV6-2/TRBV6-3 | ASSDTYEQY
TRBV7-2 | ASQTSGTAGGTQY
TRBV14 | ASSQGPRRPSGFQETQY
TRBV6-2/TRBV6-3 | ASRRSGTQY
TRBV4-3 | ASSQGRDSPYEQY
TRBV5-1 | ASSLGLAGDTSYEQF
TRBV7-9 | ASSFPGGETQY
TRBV6-5 | ASSYFWTGGETNSPLH
TRBV7-2 | ASSLGGTYQETQY
TRBV7-2 | ASSPRSITDYGYT
TRBV11-2 | ASSLVSYTGELF
TRBV12-3/TRBV12-4 | ASSSGHLEAF
TRBV12-3/TRBV12-4 | AIDRAVTGELF
TRBV5-1 | ASSLPIGQGYNEQF